These 5 T cell receptor beta chains share one sample of origin, sequenced in a study of post-analysis software for immune sequencing data. Antigens of these TCRs are unknown. Study outcomes and limitations: With TRBV5-6, TRBV5-1 and TRBV20-1 included, about 5 TRBV segments were more frequent in patients than in controls.

Included in the TCR beta cDNA libraries were unique molecular identifiers. TCRdb re-called the PCR reads through MiXCR, storing one row per CDR3 protein. The sample includes about 680,000 distinct CDR3 sequences, 59% of them seen just once. Sequences were obtained from blood. These receptors all stem from a girl aged 2 to 9 with multiple sclerosis.

This chain links TRBV3-1 with TRBJ2-7; D remains ambiguous. The V and J ends lost 5 bases and 1 base respectively, with 9 bases between them. Germline values: CDR1 LGHDT, CDR2 YNNKEL (reference sequence). The CDR3 is 13 amino acids. DNA for the CDR3: TGTGCCAGCAGCGACCCCCCGTCCTACGAGCAGTACTTC. Amino acid sequence: CASSDPPSYEQYF.

V and J are TRBV20-1 and TRBJ1-1; D unclear. Trimming stripped 4 bases from V and 4 bases from J, with 13 bases between. This CDR3 contains 13 residues. CDR1 DFQATT and CDR2 SNEGSKA come from the germline V gene (reference sequence). CDR3 amino acids: CSAKRATSTEAFF. CDR3 coding DNA: TGCAGTGCTAAAAGGGCAACCTCCACTGAAGCTTTCTTT.

V usage is TRBV20-1 and J usage is TRBJ2-3; 12 bases are shared with TRBD2. The CDR3 runs 15 residues. Germline V gene sequence: CDR1 DFQATT, CDR2 SNEGSKA (reference sequence). V shed 6 bases, J shed 5 bases, and the junction held 9 bases outside the gene matches. CDR3 in DNA: TGCAGTGCCCCCGCTAGCGGGAGGGCCCGAGATACGCAGTATTTT. It encodes CSAPASGRARDTQYF.

The chain couples TRBV5-1 to TRBJ2-7; D is perhaps TRBD1 (5 bases). Judging by the DNA end, TRBJ2-5 fits better; the J call may be wrong. CDR3 length equals 14 residues. Germline V CDR1 and CDR2: SGHRS, YFSETQ. CDR3 in DNA: TGCGCCAGCAGCTTGGACGCAGGGCAGGAGACCCAGTACTTC. As protein: CASSLDAGQETQYF.

This clonotype was picked up one time. V usage is TRBV14 and J usage is TRBJ1-2; possible D gene TRBD1, 5 bases. Trimming took 4 bases from V and 3 from J, leaving 12 bases between them. CDR3 length: 14 amino acids. Germline values: CDR1 SGHDN, CDR2 FVKESK. The chain's CDR3 is CASSPFDSDYGYTF. The DNA of the CDR3 is TGTGCCAGCAGCCCGTTTGACAGTGACTATGGCTACACCTTC.